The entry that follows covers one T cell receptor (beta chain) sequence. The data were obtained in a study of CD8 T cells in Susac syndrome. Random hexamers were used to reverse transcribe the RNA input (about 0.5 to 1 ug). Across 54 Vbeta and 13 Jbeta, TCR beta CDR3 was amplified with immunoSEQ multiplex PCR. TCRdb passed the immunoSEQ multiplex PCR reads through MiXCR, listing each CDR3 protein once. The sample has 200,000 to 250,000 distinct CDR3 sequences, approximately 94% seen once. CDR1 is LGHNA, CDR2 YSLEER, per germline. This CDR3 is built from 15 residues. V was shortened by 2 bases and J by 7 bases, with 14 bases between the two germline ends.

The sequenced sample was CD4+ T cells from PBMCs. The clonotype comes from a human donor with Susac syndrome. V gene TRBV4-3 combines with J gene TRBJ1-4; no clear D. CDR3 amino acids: CASSQFWEGGEKLFF. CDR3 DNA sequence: TGCGCCAGCAGCCAATTCTGGGAAGGTGGTGAAAAACTGTTTTTT.